This T cell receptor beta chain was found in a study of cytomegalovirus exposure and HLA in healthy donors. Findings of the study overall: Listed as cytomegalovirus-associated were over 150 TCR beta chains. TCR beta V- and J-gene trimming, according to a later analysis, was linked to a missense DCLRE1C variant. The HLA-A and HLA-B alleles of most subjects were reportedly predicted accurately from TCR beta sequences.

With regard to this clone: Its antigen remains unidentified.

13 Jbeta primers and 60 Vbeta primers were used for the PCR. Profiling relied on immunoSEQ multiplex PCR, and the TCRdb table lists in-frame clones only, not all of them. The sample includes 200,000 to 300,000 clones, about 85% of them seen just once. Germline V gene sequence: CDR1 MNHNS, CDR2 SASEGT. V was trimmed by 6 bases and J by 4 bases, leaving 12 bases between them. The CDR3 is made up of 13 amino acids. The genes are TRBV6-1 and TRBJ1-1, with D maybe TRBD1 (5 bases). The receptor was isolated from a girl aged 2 to 9 in good health and CMV-seronegative. The sequenced material came from PBMCs. The CDR3 region is CASSIGVGTEAFF. CDR3 in DNA: TGTGCCAGCAGCATAGGGGTTGGCACTGAAGCTTTCTTT.